One and the same sample provided the 6 T cell receptor beta chains below, sequenced in a study of T cell responses to AZD1222 COVID-19 vaccine. Sequenced by immunoSEQ multiplex PCR; TCRdb stores in-frame clones only, minus some. The sample has 160,000 or so clones; 92% are singletons. Material: peripheral blood, obtained 28 days after the second AZD1222 dose. The receptors shown here come from an adult who received the AZD1222 COVID-19 vaccine.

In this sample, this clone turned up once. The chain has TRBV7-9 and TRBJ2-7, with D maybe TRBD2 (5 bases). CDR3 length equals 16 residues. The V gene's germline CDR1 is SEHNR and CDR2 FQNEAQ (reference sequence). V dropped 5 bases and J dropped 0 bases, with 17 bases sitting between them. CDR3 protein: CASSPRGSADSYEQYF. The CDR3 coding sequence is TGTGCCAGCAGCCCCCGGGGAAGCGCTGACTCCTACGAGCAGTACTTC. The full variable domain, its missing parts supplied by reference TRBV7-9 and TRBJ2-7, is DTGVSQNPRHKITKRGQNVTFRCDPISEHNRLYWYRQTLGQGPEFLTYFQNEAQLEKSRLLSDRFSAERPKGSFSTLEIQRTEQGDSAMYLCASSPRGSADSYEQYFGPGTRLTVT.

V usage is TRBV21-1 and J usage is TRBJ2-1. TRBV21-1 is a documented pseudogene. CDR3 length: 13 residues. CDR3 sequence (DNA): TGTGCCAGAGAGGACCGAAATTCGGATGAGCAGTTCTTC. Protein: CAREDRNSDEQFF.

The chain combines TRBV14 with TRBJ2-1, with 10 bases identical to TRBD2. Per germline, CDR1 SGHDN and CDR2 FVKESK. Trimming cost V 5 bases and J 2 bases; bases outside gene matches: 3. The CDR3 consists of 15 residues. The CDR3, as DNA: TGTGCCAGCAGCGTGAGCGGGGGGGCCTACAATGAGCAGTTCTTC. Protein: CASSVSGGAYNEQFF.

The J gene is TRBJ1-2, the V gene TRBV10-3, with D possibly matching TRBD1 (5 bases). The germline gives CDR1 ENHRY, CDR2 SYGVKD. This CDR3 contains 13 residues. Trimming stripped 9 bases from V and 4 bases from J, with 15 bases between. CDR3 region: CAMSRDRTYGYTF. The CDR3 bases are TGTGCCATGTCCCGGGACCGAACCTATGGCTACACCTTC.

The table lists this clone with a count of one. This chain connects TRBV6-6 to TRBJ1-6, with a tentative D call TRBD1 (5 bases). CDR3 length: 14 amino acids. Trimming pared 6 bases from V and 6 bases from J, leaving 12 bases between. Germline V lookup: CDR1 MNHNY, CDR2 SVGAGI (reference sequence). The CDR3 DNA reads TGTGCCAGCAGGGGCCGGGACCCTAATTCACCCCTCCACTTT. As protein: CASRGRDPNSPLHF.

In this sample, this clone turned up a few times. The CDR3 spells CATSRGTGGTDTQYF. CDR3 nucleotides: TGTGCCACCAGCAGAGGGACAGGGGGCACAGATACGCAGTATTTT. The chain uses TRBV15 and TRBJ2-3, with 9 nucleotides matching TRBD1. The CDR3 has 15 amino acids. Germline V gene lookup returns CDR1 LNHNV and CDR2 YYDKDF (reference sequence). Trimming removed 1 base from V and 1 base from J; junction bases left unmatched: 0. Full variable domain (missing parts from reference TRBV15 and TRBJ2-3): DAMVIQNPRYQVTQFGKPVTLSCSQTLNHNVMYWYQQKSSQAPKLLFHYYDKDFNNEADTPDNFQSRRPNTSFCFLDIRSPGLGDTAMYLCATSRGTGGTDTQYFGPGTRLTVL.